The clone carrying this T cell receptor (beta chain) was seen only a few times. Its specificity is not known. V was cut by 8 bases and J by 7 bases, with 20 bases left in between. Germline CDR1 and CDR2: SNHLY and FYNNEI. The CDR3 covers 15 residues. Included in the TCR beta cDNA libraries were unique molecular identifiers. One entry per CDR3 protein, called by TCRdb with MiXCR from the PCR reads. The table lists 450,000 to 700,000 distinct CDR3 sequences, 44% of them singletons. The data belong to a study of post-analysis software for immune sequencing data. Study-level information: Relapsing-remitting, secondary progressive and progressive-relapsing courses of multiple sclerosis were included.

Points from the study as a whole: F-measure co-clustering was strong for batch-matched samples. Higher frequency in patients than in controls was seen for roughly 5 TRBV segments, with TRBV5-6, TRBV5-1 and TRBV20-1 among them. Those with multiple sclerosis, the patient group, showed significantly lower normalized Chao1 diversity than controls.

The chain uses TRBV2 and TRBJ1-4; D might be TRBD1 (5 bases). Sequencing was carried out using blood. The TCR was taken from a girl under 18 with multiple sclerosis. The CDR3 bases are TGTGCCAGCGCGGCCGGCCAGGGAACGATTGAAAAACTGTTTTTT. Protein product: CASAAGQGTIEKLFF.